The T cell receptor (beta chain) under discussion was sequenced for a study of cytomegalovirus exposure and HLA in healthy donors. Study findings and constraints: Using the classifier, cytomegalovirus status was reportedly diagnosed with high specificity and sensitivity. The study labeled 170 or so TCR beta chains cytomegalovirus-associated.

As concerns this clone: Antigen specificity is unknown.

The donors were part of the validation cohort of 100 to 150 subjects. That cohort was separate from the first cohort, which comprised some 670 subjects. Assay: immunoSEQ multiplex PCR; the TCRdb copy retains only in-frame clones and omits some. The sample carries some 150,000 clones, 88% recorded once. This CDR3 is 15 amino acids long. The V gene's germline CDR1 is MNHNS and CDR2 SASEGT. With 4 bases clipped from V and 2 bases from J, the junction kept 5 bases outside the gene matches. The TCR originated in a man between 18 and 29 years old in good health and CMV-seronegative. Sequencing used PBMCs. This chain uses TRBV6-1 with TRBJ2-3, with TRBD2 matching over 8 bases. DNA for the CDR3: TGTGCCAGCAGTGCCCGGACTAGCAACACAGATACGCAGTATTTT. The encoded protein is CASSARTSNTDTQYF.